The 25 T cell receptor beta chains given below trace back to one sample, sequenced in a study of blood T cell repertoires in COVID-19 (dated by TCRdb to the early 2020s). The method was the immunoSEQ multiplex PCR assay. The table was pulled from immuneACCESS by TCRdb, which kept in-frame rearrangements only. Such tables lose some clones; where checked, under half of the loss comes from unresolved V genes, and the rest has no known cause. The sample includes about 260,000 clones, with 75% to 90% observed a single time. Roughly 1.6% of the sample belongs to the ten largest clones. Sequenced: peripheral blood. The receptors were gathered from a woman in her thirties or forties who had recovered from COVID-19.

The gene calls are TRBV9 and TRBJ1-1; TRBD1 might be the D (5 bases). The CDR3 length is 14 residues. V was clipped by 3 bases and J by 4 bases, with 13 bases between them. Germline V gives CDR1 SGDLS, CDR2 YYNGEE. The CDR3 protein is CASSARVGGTEAFF. In nucleotides, the CDR3 is TGTGCCAGCAGCGCAAGGGTCGGGGGCACTGAAGCTTTCTTT.

The rearrangement uses TRBV6-5 and TRBJ2-1; 8 bases fit TRBD2. CDR1 MNHEY and CDR2 SVGAGI come from the germline V gene. CDR3 length equals 12 residues. Trimming removed 2 bases from V and 9 bases from J; junction bases left unmatched: 0. In nucleotides, the CDR3 is TGTGCCAGCAGTTACGCGGGGGGTGAGCAGTTCTTC. It translates to CASSYAGGEQFF.

The chain joins TRBV2 to TRBJ1-1, with 8 bases lining up with TRBD1. Germline trimming cut 4 bases from V and 4 bases from J; bases unmatched to any gene: 5. Per germline, CDR1 SNHLY and CDR2 FYNNEI. The CDR3 runs 14 residues. The CDR3 protein is CASSATDRGTEAFF. CDR3 nucleotides: TGTGCCAGCAGTGCCACCGACAGGGGCACTGAAGCTTTCTTT.

V and J are TRBV11-2 and TRBJ1-2, with TRBD1 as a possible D gene (6 bases). Germline values: CDR1 SGHAT, CDR2 FQNNGV. The CDR3 runs 16 residues. The V end lost 5 bases, the J end lost 4 bases, and 20 bases lay between the germline ends. The CDR3 sequence: CASSPLPPGHLYGYTF. In DNA, the CDR3 is TGTGCCAGCAGCCCCCTCCCCCCGGGACACCTCTATGGCTACACCTTC.

This clone was seen only once. The chain uses TRBV7-9 and TRBJ2-1; 9 nucleotides agree with TRBD2. CDR3 size: 12 residues. Germline CDR1 reads SEHNR; CDR2 reads FQNEAQ (reference sequence). The V gene end was trimmed by 3 bases and the J gene end by 15 bases; junction bases not matched to a gene: 6. CDR3 in amino acids: CASSFALAGWFF. The CDR3 region has the DNA TGTGCCAGCAGCTTTGCCCTAGCGGGGTGGTTCTTC.

This clone was counted a few times. The gene calls are TRBV11-2 and TRBJ1-1, with D perhaps TRBD1 (5 bases). The germline gives CDR1 SGHAT, CDR2 FQNNGV. Between the trimmed V and J ends, which lost 5 bases and 0 bases, there was a span of 19 bases. The CDR3 spans 17 residues. The CDR3, as DNA: TGTGCCAGCAGCCCACTCTTTGGGGCAGGCGTGAACACTGAAGCTTTCTTT. This encodes CASSPLFGAGVNTEAFF.

This chain links TRBV5-1 with TRBJ2-1, with D maybe TRBD2 (6 bases). The CDR3 is made up of 17 amino acids. Trimming cost V 0 bases and J 0 bases, with 13 bases left between them. The germline gives CDR1 SGHRS, CDR2 YFSETQ. In DNA form, the CDR3 reads TGCGCCAGCAGCTTGGCCAAGGGTAGCGGCTCCTACAATGAGCAGTTCTTC. Amino acids: CASSLAKGSGSYNEQFF.

This clone was observed a handful of times. This rearrangement joins TRBV5-1 to TRBJ1-1, with a tentative D call TRBD1 (6 bases). Trimming pared 7 bases from V and 4 bases from J, leaving 17 bases between. This CDR3 comprises 14 residues. Germline V gene lookup returns CDR1 SGHRS and CDR2 YFSETQ. The CDR3 bases are TGCGCCAGCCGCCACCAGGGGTCTGGCACTGAAGCTTTCTTT. It is translated as CASRHQGSGTEAFF.

V gene TRBV6-2 or TRBV6-3 combines with J gene TRBJ2-7, with a possible D match to TRBD2 (5 bases). Germline V gives CDR1 MNHEY, CDR2 SVGEGT. V shed 4 bases and J shed 0 bases, with 7 bases lying between them. The CDR3 has 13 amino acids. Here the CDR3 DNA reads TGTGCCAGCAGTTTTCGGGACTCCTACGAGCAGTACTTC. This encodes CASSFRDSYEQYF.

A word on this clone: Other DNA sequences in the sample encode the same CDR3. The genes are TRBV2 and TRBJ2-7; 9 nucleotides agree with TRBD1. Germline-derived CDR1 and CDR2 are SNHLY and FYNNEI. The length of the CDR3 is 14 residues. Trimming removed 6 bases from V and 1 base from J; junction bases left unmatched: 4. The CDR3 coding sequence is TGTGCCAGCAGGCGGACAGGGGATTCCTACGAGCAGTACTTC. This sequence encodes CASRRTGDSYEQYF.

The rearrangement uses TRBV7-2 and TRBJ1-1; D gene ambiguous. CDR1 SGHTA and CDR2 FQGNSA come from the germline V gene. With 1 base removed from V and 10 bases from J, the gap between germline ends came to 13 bases. The CDR3 has 13 amino acids. CDR3 protein: CASSLGYLYSAFF. DNA for the CDR3: TGTGCCAGCAGCTTAGGTTATCTCTACTCAGCTTTCTTT.

This chain links TRBV3-1 (or the pseudogene TRBV3-2) with TRBJ1-2, with a weak D call TRBD1 (6 bases). V was clipped by 6 bases and J by 8 bases, with 25 bases between them. Per germline, CDR1 LGHDT and CDR2 YNNKEL (reference sequence). There are 16 residues in the CDR3. This chain's CDR3 is CASSHKQTGSLWGYTF. The CDR3 DNA reads TGTGCCAGCAGTCACAAACAAACAGGGTCTCTGTGGGGCTACACCTTC.

The sample holds one count of this clone. This rearrangement joins TRBV2 to TRBJ1-1, with D perhaps matching TRBD1 (6 bases). Germline V CDR1 and CDR2: SNHLY, FYNNEI. V was shortened by 1 base and J by 1 base, with 10 bases between the two germline ends. The CDR3 totals 15 residues. The chain's CDR3 is CASSEVRGRNTEAFF. CDR3 bases: TGTGCCAGCAGTGAAGTTAGGGGGAGGAACACTGAAGCTTTCTTT.

This clone appeared a few times. The chain employs TRBV19 and TRBJ1-1; 9 bases match TRBD1. There are 14 residues in the CDR3. V lost 6 bases to trimming and J lost 5 bases; unmatched junction nucleotides: 7. Germline loops: CDR1 LNHDA, CDR2 SQIVND (reference sequence). The CDR3 DNA is TGTGCCAGTAGATACAGGGGGCCGGGAACTGAAGCTTTCTTT. Its translation is CASRYRGPGTEAFF.

V gene TRBV9 combines with J gene TRBJ2-1; TRBD2 matches 9 bases. CDR3 length equals 15 residues. The junction had 4 bases not matched to a gene; V was cut back by 3 bases and J by 3 bases. From germline, CDR1 is SGDLS and CDR2 YYNGEE. The CDR3 DNA is TGTGCCAGCAGCGCAGCGGGGGGAGGCTACAATGAGCAGTTCTTC. Its protein is CASSAAGGGYNEQFF. The full variable domain, with the rest looked up from reference TRBV9 and TRBJ2-1, is DSGVTQTPKHLITATGQRVTLRCSPRSGDLSVYWYQQSLDQGLQFLIQYYNGEERAKGNILERFSAQQFPDLHSELNLSSLELGDSALYFCASSAAGGGYNEQFFGPGTRLTVL.

With respect to this clone: The junction shows a germline mismatch at one end, possibly a read error. The J gene is TRBJ2-5, the V gene TRBV7-7; the match to TRBD1 covers 8 bases. CDR1 is SSHAT, CDR2 FNYEAQ, per germline (reference sequence). The CDR3 is 16 amino acids. CDR3 sequence reads: CASSLAPTGAGETQYF. The CDR3 coding sequence is TGTGCTAGCAGCTTAGCCCCGACAGGGGCCGGAGAGACCCAGTACTTC.

The J gene is TRBJ1-1, the V gene TRBV18, with D perhaps TRBD1 (5 bases). The CDR3 contains 14 residues. Per germline, CDR1 KGHSH and CDR2 LQKENI. With 1 base removed from V and 6 bases from J, the gap between germline ends came to 12 bases. CDR3 sequence: CASSPQPGVSEAFF. In nucleotides, the CDR3 is TGTGCCAGCTCACCACAACCGGGGGTATCTGAAGCTTTCTTT.

The sample holds one count of this clone. The V gene is TRBV6-2 or TRBV6-3, the J gene TRBJ1-5; the D gene is possibly TRBD1 (6 bases). Germline V gene data show CDR1 as MNHEY and CDR2 as SVGEGT. The V end was cut by 6 bases, the J end by 2 bases, with 20 bases between. This CDR3 comprises 17 residues. As DNA, the CDR3 is TGTGCCAGCAGCAAGTTACCGCCAGGGGTTGGCAATCAGCCCCAGCATTTT. Translation: CASSKLPPGVGNQPQHF.

This clone has more than one count but fewer than ten. The gene calls are TRBV7-9 and TRBJ1-2; D may be TRBD1 (6 bases). The V gene's germline CDR1 is SEHNR and CDR2 FQNEAQ (reference sequence). This CDR3 has 15 residues. The V gene lost 4 bases and the J gene lost 9 bases, with 21 bases spanning the gap. Written as DNA, the CDR3 is TGTGCCAGCAGCTCTGGCTCCCAACTCACAGGGAGCTACACCTTC. Amino acids: CASSSGSQLTGSYTF.

This chain uses TRBV11-2 with TRBJ2-1; perhaps TRBD1 as D (6 bases). The V end lost 4 bases, the J end lost 0 bases, and 13 bases lay between the germline ends. CDR1 and CDR2 (germline): SGHAT, FQNNGV. CDR3 length: 16 amino acids. The DNA for the CDR3 is TGTGCCAGCAGCTCCCCCGGACAGTTCTCCTACAATGAGCAGTTCTTC. Its protein product is CASSSPGQFSYNEQFF. Variable domain in full (rest from reference TRBV11-2 and TRBJ2-1): EAGVAQSPRYKIIEKRQSVAFWCNPISGHATLYWYQQILGQGPKLLIQFQNNGVVDDSQLPKDRFSAERLKGVDSTLKIQPAKLEDSAVYLCASSSPGQFSYNEQFFGPGTRLTVL.

The rearrangement uses TRBV7-3 and TRBJ2-7; a possible D gene is TRBD1 (6 bases). The CDR3 runs to 14 residues. The ends were cut back, 5 bases at V and 5 bases at J, with 16 bases in the middle. CDR1 and CDR2 from the germline V gene are SGHTA and FQGTGA. The CDR3 region is CASSPRGGSDEQYF. Here the CDR3 DNA reads TGTGCCAGCAGCCCCAGGGGTGGAAGTGACGAGCAGTACTTC.

V usage is TRBV7-9 and J usage is TRBJ2-3; 9 bases align to TRBD2. The CDR3 covers 14 residues. Germline V gene data show CDR1 as SEHNR and CDR2 as FQNEAQ (reference sequence). V shed 5 bases and J 4 bases; nucleotides not matched to a gene: 4. The CDR3 DNA sequence: TGTGCCAGCAGCCCGCGGGAGGGGGCAGATACGCAGTATTTT. Its protein product is CASSPREGADTQYF. Combining the CDR3 with reference TRBV7-9 and TRBJ2-3 gives the whole variable domain DTGVSQNPRHKITKRGQNVTFRCDPISEHNRLYWYRQTLGQGPEFLTYFQNEAQLEKSRLLSDRFSAERPKGSFSTLEIQRTEQGDSAMYLCASSPREGADTQYFGPGTRLTVL.

V usage is TRBV5-6 and J usage is TRBJ2-5, with D possibly TRBD2 on 5 matching bases. This CDR3 is 15 amino acids long. Deletions cut 5 bases from V and 5 bases from J, with 19 bases between. CDR1 is SGHDT and CDR2 is YYEEEE in the germline V gene. CDR3 DNA: TGTGCCAGCAGTCACCCCGTCGGGAATACGGAGACCCAGTACTTC. This codes for CASSHPVGNTETQYF.

The chain is built from TRBV19 and TRBJ1-4, with D possibly matching TRBD1 (6 bases). The germline V gene encodes CDR1 LNHDA and CDR2 SQIVND (reference sequence). V was pared by 5 bases and J by 5 bases, with 12 bases between. The CDR3 is 14 amino acids. DNA of the CDR3: TGTGCCAGTAGTCTTGGGACAAAGAATGAAAAACTGTTTTTT. Translation: CASSLGTKNEKLFF.

This clone was seen a few times. The chain is built from TRBV29-1 and TRBJ1-1; D is perhaps TRBD1 (6 bases). Germline V CDR1 and CDR2: SQVTM, ANQGSEA. V lost 7 bases and J 0 bases, leaving 12 bases between the germline ends. CDR3 length: 13 amino acids. Here the CDR3 DNA reads TGCAGCGCTCAGGGGTCTATGAACACTGAAGCTTTCTTT. It translates to CSAQGSMNTEAFF.